This TCR beta chain is drawn from a study of vaccination and CD4 T cells after COVID-19. This clonotype was counted once. The antigen is unknown. Germline values: CDR1 MNHNS, CDR2 SASEGT. The CDR3 covers 15 residues. Trimming took 0 bases from V and 5 from J, leaving 11 bases between them. The Oncomine TCR Beta short-read assay was what sequenced the DNA obtained from cultured CD4+ T cells. The genomic DNA was obtained from cultured CD4+ T cells by extraction with the QIAamp micro DNA kit. TCRdb itself ran the PCR reads through MiXCR, one entry per CDR3 protein. The data show around 19,000 distinct CDR3 sequences, over 35% seen once. Treatment specified: approximately nine-day PBMC culture with coronavirus spike peptide pools or control peptides (ViraFEST assay).

The TCR was taken from a human donor who received a COVID-19 vaccine. The input for sequencing was CD4+ T cells from blood, cultured in vitro, taken before SARS-CoV-2 vaccination. This chain connects TRBV6-1 to TRBJ2-4; weak D call: TRBD1 (7 bases). CDR3 sequence: CASSEAGGQENIQYF. The CDR3 DNA is TGTGCCAGCAGTGAAGCGGGAGGACAGGAAAACATTCAGTACTTC.